Below, 10 T cell receptor beta chains from the same sample are listed, as sequenced in a study of cytotoxic CD8 clonotypes in ibrutinib-treated CLL. Profiling relied on immunoSEQ multiplex PCR, and the TCRdb table lists in-frame clones only, not all of them. The table shows about 76,000 clones, with over 65% occurring only once. This specimen was PBMCs, taken after 24 months of ibrutinib treatment. The source is a human donor with chronic lymphocytic leukemia.

The rearrangement uses TRBV27 and TRBJ2-7; 7 positions agree with TRBD1. Germline V lookup: CDR1 MNHEY, CDR2 SMNVEV (reference sequence). Unmatched junction bases numbered 7, after V lost 4 bases and J lost 4 bases. This CDR3 has 14 residues. CDR3 DNA: TGTGCCAGCAGTTGGCAGGGGGTTGGATACGAGCAGTACTTC. Translating it yields CASSWQGVGYEQYF.

V is TRBV7-9 and J is TRBJ2-3; D is perhaps TRBD2 (6 bases). Germline V gene data show CDR1 as SEHNR and CDR2 as FQNEAQ (reference sequence). V lost 1 base, J lost 5 bases, and 10 bases lay in between. The CDR3 has 14 residues. DNA of the CDR3: TGTGCCAGCAGCTTAGTGGCGGGACGAGATACGCAGTATTTT. It encodes CASSLVAGRDTQYF.

This clone has a single count. The chain links TRBV19 to TRBJ2-6; no firm D call. V lost 6 bases and J 4 bases, leaving 13 bases between the germline ends. The CDR3 runs 15 residues. The germline CDR1 and CDR2 sequences are LNHDA and SQIVND (reference sequence). CDR3 protein: CASREDVGGANVLTF. CDR3 bases: TGTGCCAGTAGGGAAGACGTGGGAGGGGCCAACGTCCTGACTTTC.

This chain uses TRBV6-1 with TRBJ1-5, with D tentatively TRBD1 (6 bases). The germline CDR1 and CDR2 sequences are MNHNS and SASEGT. This CDR3 is built from 15 residues. V shed 5 bases and J shed 4 bases, with 15 bases lying between them. CDR3 amino acids: CASSFWTEGNQPQHF. As DNA, the CDR3 is TGTGCCAGCAGTTTCTGGACAGAGGGTAATCAGCCCCAGCATTTT.

In its sample, this clone was seen a few times. The V call is TRBV5-4, the J call TRBJ1-2, with TRBD1 matching over 8 bases. The CDR3 is 14 amino acids. The V and J ends lost 4 bases and 4 bases, in that order; junction bases with no gene match: 6. The germline CDR1 and CDR2 sequences are SGHNT and YYREEE (reference sequence). The CDR3 here is CASSADRGSYGYTF. Written as DNA, the CDR3 is TGTGCCAGCAGCGCCGACAGGGGTAGCTATGGCTACACCTTC.

This clone was counted a single time. This chain connects TRBV4-3 to TRBJ2-7; D not resolved. There are 17 residues in the CDR3. V lost 1 base to trimming and J lost 0 bases, with 16 bases between them. The germline V gene has CDR1 LGHNA and CDR2 YSLEER. CDR3 amino acids: CASSQVITFALSYEQYF. In DNA, the CDR3 is TGCGCCAGCAGCCAAGTAATCACCTTTGCCCTCTCCTACGAGCAGTACTTC.

The V and J genes are TRBV6-1 and TRBJ1-2; D is perhaps TRBD1 (5 bases). Germline CDR1 reads MNHNS; CDR2 reads SASEGT. The CDR3 sequence is 14 residues long. Trimming removed 6 bases from V and 3 bases from J, with 14 bases in between. The CDR3 nucleotides read TGTGCCAGCAGCCTTATCCAAGGGGACTATGGCTACACCTTC. Protein sequence: CASSLIQGDYGYTF.

This clone was recorded once. This chain joins TRBV7-6 and TRBJ1-1, with D tentatively TRBD1 (6 bases). Trimming took off 2 bases at V and 6 bases at J, with 25 bases between the two ends. This CDR3 spans 18 amino acids. Germline-derived CDR1 and CDR2 are SGHVS and FNYEAQ. In DNA, the CDR3 is TGTGCCAGCAGCTTATCATCTGTGCAGGGGCGACGAATCCCTGAAGCTTTCTTT. Protein sequence: CASSLSSVQGRRIPEAFF.

This chain links TRBV6-1 with TRBJ2-5, with D perhaps matching TRBD1 (6 bases). Per the germline V gene, CDR1 is MNHNS and CDR2 is SASEGT. The CDR3 contains 11 residues. Trimming took 7 bases from V and 11 from J, leaving 14 bases between them. CDR3 in amino acids: CASMTGREQYF. Written as DNA, the CDR3 is TGTGCCAGCATGACAGGCCGAGAGCAGTACTTC.

This chain uses TRBV5-1 with TRBJ2-7, with a tentative D call TRBD1 (6 bases). Germline CDR1 SGHRS, CDR2 YFSETQ. Trimming shortened V by 4 bases and J by 1 base, and 18 bases separated the two germline ends. This CDR3 is built from 16 residues. CDR3 sequence (DNA): TGCGCCAGCAGCCAAACCGGACAGCGTTTATCCTACGAGCAGTACTTC. Its translation is CASSQTGQRLSYEQYF.